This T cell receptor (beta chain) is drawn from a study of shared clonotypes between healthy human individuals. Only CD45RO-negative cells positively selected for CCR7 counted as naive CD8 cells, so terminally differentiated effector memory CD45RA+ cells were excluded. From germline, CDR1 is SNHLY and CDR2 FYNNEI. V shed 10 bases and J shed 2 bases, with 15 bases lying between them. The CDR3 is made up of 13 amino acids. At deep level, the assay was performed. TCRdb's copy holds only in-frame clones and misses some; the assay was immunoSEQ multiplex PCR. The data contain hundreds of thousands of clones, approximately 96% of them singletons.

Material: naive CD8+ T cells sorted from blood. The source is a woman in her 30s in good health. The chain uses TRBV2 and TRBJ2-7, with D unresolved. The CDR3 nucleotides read TGTGCCATAGATAACATCCTAACCTACGAGCAGTACTTC. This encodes CAIDNILTYEQYF. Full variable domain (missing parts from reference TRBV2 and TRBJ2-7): EPEVTQTPSHQVTQMGQEVILRCVPISNHLYFYWYRQILGQKVEFLVSFYNNEISEKSEIFDDQFSVERPDGSNFTLKIRSTKLEDSAMYFCAIDNILTYEQYFGPGTRLTVT.